This TCR beta chain was captured by sequencing in a study of T cells in Graves' hyperthyroidism and ophthalmopathy (dated 2019 in TCRdb). Concerning the study at large: Peripheral blood samples were taken at the time of initial diagnosis, prior to any treatment. To identify TCR V-J signatures that set the groups apart, the researchers used a discovery cohort of about a hundred patients, made up of some 41 with Graves' ophthalmopathy and 55 to 65 with stable Graves' hyperthyroidism. Prospective prediction of ophthalmopathy was tested in an independent validation cohort consisting of under 20 hyperthyroidism patients and some 15 patients who later progressed to ophthalmopathy. The roughly 100 discovery patients were randomly divided into training and test sets at a 7:3 ratio. In about 6 Graves' hyperthyroidism patients, the study also compared T-cell repertoires from thyroid tissue with T-cell repertoires from blood. After sampling, hyperthyroidism patients received methimazole starting at 30 mg daily, and ophthalmopathy patients received high-dose intravenous methylprednisolone. TCR Vbeta CDR3 sequencing of 130 to 150 peripheral blood samples (over 40 ophthalmopathy, about 75 hyperthyroidism and around 17 progressor patients) is reported in the paper. What the work shows at the level of the full study, not this receptor alone: In validation, the model predicted progression to ophthalmopathy with 65% to 71% sensitivity and about 73% specificity, a median of about 6 months before onset. Most expanded thyroid clonotypes (frequency above 0.001) were also found in blood, which suggests that blood repertoires may mirror thyroid immune responses. No statistical method was used to fix the sample size in advance, and group allocation was not hidden from the investigators. A model built on a 13 V-J signature distinguished ophthalmopathy from stable hyperthyroidism, reaching roughly 88% sensitivity and approximately 83% specificity in cross-validation and 80%/75% in testing.

Trimming accounts for 2 bases at V and 2 bases at J, while the number of junction bases matched to no gene is 10. CDR1 and CDR2 are read off the germline V gene (reference sequence) as DFQATT and SNEGSKA. The cysteine opens and the phenylalanine closes a CDR3 of 17 amino acids. Of all the DNA, just the CDR3 is kept, 51 bases in frame from base 1. As for this clonotype: Its antigen target is currently unknown. No base quality values were provided; no much bigger clone lies one nucleotide off.

The TCR beta CDR3 regions were amplified from RNA transcripts. The first round of RT-PCR for the TCR CDR3 was performed with the HTBI primer set and the Qiagen OneStep RT-PCR kit. The libraries were constructed in a second round of multiplex PCR and then size-selected and purified. Paired-end sequencing of the libraries was performed with 100 bp reads on an Illumina HiSeq2000. Per the source publication's procedure: SOAPnuke was used to process the raw data, removing reads that contained adapters or uncalled bases, had a mean Phred below 15, or lacked an exact match to the constant primer or identifier. COPE v1.2.5 was used to merge the high-quality paired reads, and each unique nucleotide sequence was defined as a clonotype. Clonotypes were aligned to IMGT TRBV, TRBD and TRBJ reference segments using MiTCR v1.1. The analysis included only V-J combinations with a frequency above 0.0001, which together covered around 99% of the repertoires. A TCS score was defined as the ratio between F50 (clonal expansion) and ExV (chaos), using BLOSUM62-based TCRdist between CDR3 peptides within each V-J. Welch's t-statistics and random forest reduced around 520 V-J features to roughly 13, which were used in a naive Bayes classifier (R e1071). TCRdb trimmed public reads at Q25 via fastp, called clones via MiXCR and kept in-frame beta chains. Identical CDR3 protein sequences are pooled into one entry, listed with their most common genes and DNA. The V and J calls here are based on TCRdb, not the publication. This sample lists about 410,000 distinct CDR3 sequences; roughly 14% were detected once. Jointly, the top ten make up roughly an eighth of the sample.

Ophthalmopathy patients had moderately to severely active disease, with a Clinical Activity Score of 3 or more, a NOSPECS grade of 4 or more, and a disease duration of less than 3 months. The study excluded patients with uncontrolled infections, other autoimmune diseases, pregnancy or lactation. Clinical symptoms, serum thyroxine and TRAb, thyroid ultrasound, and orbital computed tomography formed the basis for the diagnoses. PBMCs were isolated from about 10 ml of fresh peripheral blood by Ficoll-Paque density gradient centrifugation. Total RNA was extracted with Trizol reagent, and quality was checked on an Agilent 2100 Bioanalyzer.

The chain joins TRBV20-1 to TRBJ2-1; 9 nucleotides in the junction match TRBD2. The sample taken for sequencing was blood. The TCR comes from a man aged 18 to 29 with Graves' ophthalmopathy. Read as DNA, the sequence is TGCAGTGCTAGACCCATGTCTAGCGGGGATCCCTACAATGAGCAGTTCTTC. Translated, it gives CSARPMSSGDPYNEQFF.